A selection of T cell receptor beta chains follows, all from one sample in a study of blood T cell repertoires in COVID-19. Produced via immunoSEQ multiplex PCR; TCRdb's table is partial and in-frame only. This repertoire shows roughly 80,000 clones, around four fifths found once; its top ten account for roughly 9%. Sequencing used peripheral blood. The receptors stem from a human donor in a cohort sampled during active COVID-19. The CDR3 runs from the conserved cysteine through the conserved F or W. The D gene is left open where the match is weak. Clone size is given for some rows only: seen once, a few or many times, or a class if the clone is expanded.

once	-	TRBV5-1	TRBJ1-3	TGCGCCAGCAGTCTAGTCTCTGGAAACACCATATATTTT	CASSLVSGNTIYF
-	-	TRBV6-5	TRBJ1-1	TGTGCCAGCAGGGAGGGGACTGAAGCTTTCTTT	CASREGTEAFF
-	TRBD2	TRBV7-3	TRBJ2-1	TGTGCCAGCAGCTTAAGAGGGACTAGCAGTGGCAATGAGCAGTTCTTC	CASSLRGTSSGNEQFF
-	-	TRBV7-2	TRBJ2-1	TGTGCCAGCAGCTTAGAGGGACAAGTTTACAATGAGCAGTTCTTC	CASSLEGQVYNEQFF
-	TRBD1	TRBV11-2	TRBJ1-1	TGTGCCAGCAGCTCTAGACAGGGGGCGACTAACACTGAAGCTTTCTTT	CASSSRQGATNTEAFF
-	TRBD1	TRBV3-1/TRBV3-2	TRBJ2-1	TGTGCCAGCAGCCAAGAAGGGACAGGGGGCGTTAAAAATGAGCAGTTCTTC	CASSQEGTGGVKNEQFF
-	-	TRBV7-2	TRBJ1-5	TGTGCCAGCAGTTTGAACAGGGTGGGGGCTCAGCCCCAGCATTTT	CASSLNRVGAQPQHF
-	-	TRBV12-3/TRBV12-4	TRBJ2-2	TGTGCCAGCTCAGGTACCTACGCCGGGGAGCTGTTTTTT	CASSGTYAGELFF
-	-	TRBV7-2	TRBJ2-3	TGTGCCAGCAGCCTCGACTTCACAGATACGCAGTATTTT	CASSLDFTDTQYF
few	TRBD1	TRBV29-1	TRBJ2-2	TGCAGCGTTGGGGGGACAGGAGGGGACACCGGGGAGCTGTTTTTT	CSVGGTGGDTGELFF
-	-	TRBV27	TRBJ1-4	TGTGCCAGCAGTTTGGGGACTTACGGGGGACTTGCTGAAAAACTGTTTTTT	CASSLGTYGGLAEKLFF
-	TRBD1	TRBV19	TRBJ2-2	TGTGCCAGTACCGGGACAGCCGAAAACACCGGGGAGCTGTTTTTT	CASTGTAENTGELFF
-	TRBD2	TRBV5-1	TRBJ2-5	TGCGCCAGCAGCCGGACTAGCGGGGTCCAAGAGACCCAGTACTTC	CASSRTSGVQETQYF
-	-	TRBV3-1/TRBV3-2	TRBJ2-7	TGTGCCAGCAGCCAAGTTGCCCAGGGCGAGCAGTACTTC	CASSQVAQGEQYF
-	-	TRBV28	TRBJ2-6	TGTGCCAGCAGTTATCTACCCCCACAGAGCTCTGGGGCCAACGTCCTGACTTTC	CASSYLPPQSSGANVLTF
-	TRBD1	TRBV5-1	TRBJ2-1	TGCGCCAGCAGCTGGGGGACAGGCTCCTACAATGAGCAGTTCTTC	CASSWGTGSYNEQFF
few	-	TRBV11-2	TRBJ2-7	TGTGCCAGCAGCTTAAGTGGGGCCGGGGAGCAGTACTTC	CASSLSGAGEQYF
-	-	TRBV19	TRBJ1-6	TGTGCCAGTAGTATGGTGGCGGATTATAATTCACCCCTCCACTTT	CASSMVADYNSPLHF
few	TRBD2	TRBV6-5	TRBJ2-1	TGTGCCAGCACCGCTAGCGGGAACAATGAGCAGTTCTTC	CASTASGNNEQFF
-	-	TRBV2	TRBJ1-3	TGTGCCAGCAGTGAGACCAGGATCTCTGGAAACACCATATATTTT	CASSETRISGNTIYF
-	-	TRBV9	TRBJ1-3	TGTGCCAGCAGCTCCACCCTGTGGGGGGACTCTGGAAACACCATATATTTT	CASSSTLWGDSGNTIYF
-	-	TRBV11-3	TRBJ2-3	TGTGCCAGCAGCCCCCGGGTGGATACGCAGTATTTT	CASSPRVDTQYF
few	-	TRBV5-4	TRBJ2-5	TGTGCCAGCAGCTTGGGACATCTCCGAGAGACCCAGTACTTC	CASSLGHLRETQYF
-	TRBD2	TRBV19	TRBJ2-3	TGTGCCAGTAGGACCGGGACTAGCGGTGCAGATACGCAGTATTTT	CASRTGTSGADTQYF
-	-	TRBV27	TRBJ1-2	TGTGCCAGCAGTCCTTCGATCTCAGGGGCTAACTATGGCTACACCTTC	CASSPSISGANYGYTF
-	TRBD1	TRBV28	TRBJ2-7	TGTGCCAGCAGGCAGTGGACAGGGGGTCACGAGCAGTACTTC	CASRQWTGGHEQYF
-	-	TRBV10-1	TRBJ2-3	TGCGCCAGCAGTGAGACAGCTCCGGGACTTACAAAAGATACGCAGTATTTT	CASSETAPGLTKDTQYF
once	-	TRBV7-2	TRBJ2-7	TGTGCCAGCAGACCTCCCACTAGTCTATACGAGCAGTACTTC	CASRPPTSLYEQYF
-	-	TRBV28	TRBJ2-3	TGTGCCAGCAGTGAGCGGGATACGCAGTATTTT	CASSERDTQYF
-	TRBD2	TRBV6-6	TRBJ2-3	TGTGCCAGCCTGAGCGGGAGGACCTTGACAGATACGCAGTATTTT	CASLSGRTLTDTQYF
-	TRBD1	TRBV5-6	TRBJ1-1	TGTGCCAGCAGCTTGGGACAGGGGGCGAAGAACACTGAAGCTTTCTTT	CASSLGQGAKNTEAFF
-	-	TRBV4-1	TRBJ1-2	TGCGCCAGCAGCCAAACAAATTCCGGGGGTGGGGGCTACACCTTC	CASSQTNSGGGGYTF
-	TRBD1	TRBV10-3	TRBJ1-2	TGTGCCATCAGTGAGCCGGACAGGGGAAAAACCTTC	CAISEPDRGKTF
-	-	TRBV14	TRBJ2-3	TGTGCCAGCAGTGTCACTCGCACAGATACGCAGTATTTT	CASSVTRTDTQYF
-	-	TRBV2	TRBJ2-3	TGTGCCAGCAGCAGTGGGGGAGGCTATAGCACAGATACGCAGTATTTT	CASSSGGGYSTDTQYF
-	-	TRBV14	TRBJ1-6	TGTGCCAGCAGCCAAGATACAGATTCAGCATATTCACCCCTCCACTTT	CASSQDTDSAYSPLHF
-	-	TRBV27	TRBJ2-3	TGTGCCAGCAGTTTAAATCTGGGGGCTAGCACAGATACGCAGTATTTT	CASSLNLGASTDTQYF
-	-	TRBV5-4	TRBJ2-7	TGTGCCAGCAGCACCGTCGGGGGAGTCGAGCAGTACTTC	CASSTVGGVEQYF
-	-	TRBV30	TRBJ1-5	TGTGCCTGGAGTGTAGGGGTGGTGCGCAATCAGCCCCAGCATTTT	CAWSVGVVRNQPQHF
-	TRBD1	TRBV11-1	TRBJ2-7	TGTGCCAGCACCCCAACAGGGGTCTACGAGCAGTACTTC	CASTPTGVYEQYF
-	TRBD2	TRBV6-5	TRBJ2-1	TGTGCCACCGACAATAGCGGGATTTACAATGAGCAGTTCTTC	CATDNSGIYNEQFF